This entry lists 23 T cell receptor beta chains sequenced from one sample in a study of OX40 agonist ivuxolimab in advanced cancers. Clones were read by immunoSEQ multiplex PCR, and TCRdb kept only the in-frame ones, dropping some. The table includes tens of thousands of clones, 92% detected once. The starting material was CD4+ or CD8+ T cells sorted from blood, obtained in a trial of the OX40 agonist ivuxolimab. These TCRs come from an adult with an advanced solid tumor such as melanoma, head and neck, liver or kidney cancer.

The V gene is TRBV27, the J gene TRBJ2-7, with D perhaps matching TRBD1 or TRBD2 (5 bases each). Germline V CDR1 and CDR2: MNHEY, SMNVEV (reference sequence). This CDR3 is built from 12 residues. The V and J ends lost 9 bases and 1 base respectively, with 10 bases between them. The CDR3 spells CASRDGSYEQYF. DNA of the CDR3: TGTGCCAGTCGGGACGGTTCCTACGAGCAGTACTTC.

CDR3 sequence (DNA): TGTGCCAGCAGTTCAAGACTAGCGGGAGCCTACGAGCAGTACTTC. The encoded protein is CASSSRLAGAYEQYF. The genes are TRBV28 and TRBJ2-7; 12 bases fit TRBD2. With 4 bases clipped from V and 2 bases from J, the junction kept 3 bases outside the gene matches. Germline V gene lookup returns CDR1 MDHEN and CDR2 SYDVKM. The CDR3 sequence is 15 residues long.

The chain has TRBV11-2 and TRBJ2-7; 9 bases map to TRBD1. The CDR3 is 14 amino acids. CDR1 and CDR2 from the germline V gene are SGHAT and FQNNGV. After removal of 5 bases from V and 4 bases from J, the junction contained 6 bases not matched to a gene. The CDR3 loop reads CASSVSGTGYEQYF. CDR3 nucleotides: TGTGCCAGCAGCGTATCCGGGACAGGGTACGAGCAGTACTTC. Supplemented by reference TRBV11-2 and TRBJ2-7, the full variable domain reads EAGVAQSPRYKIIEKRQSVAFWCNPISGHATLYWYQQILGQGPKLLIQFQNNGVVDDSQLPKDRFSAERLKGVDSTLKIQPAKLEDSAVYLCASSVSGTGYEQYFGPGTRLTVT.

The rearrangement joins TRBV19 to TRBJ1-2; 7 bases agree with TRBD1. Germline trimming cut 3 bases from V and 7 bases from J; bases unmatched to any gene: 2. This CDR3 is 12 amino acids long. Germline loops: CDR1 LNHDA, CDR2 SQIVND (reference sequence). CDR3 protein: CASSMGQLGYTF. The CDR3 DNA sequence: TGTGCCAGTAGTATGGGACAGCTTGGCTACACCTTC.

The chain joins TRBV7-9 to TRBJ2-5; 8 positions match TRBD2. The end of the DNA fits TRBJ2-7 better, so the J call may be wrong. From germline, CDR1 is SEHNR and CDR2 FQNEAQ (reference sequence). The CDR3 loop spans 17 amino acids. The CDR3: CASSPILSGLAGDEQYF. CDR3 bases: TGTGCCAGCAGCCCGATTCTTTCGGGGCTAGCGGGTGACGAGCAGTACTTC.

This clone showed up just once. The chain employs TRBV27 and TRBJ2-5; 10 nucleotides line up with TRBD2. CDR3 size: 14 residues. The ends lost 6 bases at V and 5 bases at J; junction bases unmatched: 6. The germline CDR1 and CDR2 sequences are MNHEY and SMNVEV (reference sequence). The CDR3 DNA reads TGTGCCAGCAGCCCTAGCGGGAGCTTTGAGACCCAGTACTTC. Residues: CASSPSGSFETQYF.

The chain links TRBV19 to TRBJ2-1, with D unclear. V was pared by 10 bases and J by 9 bases, with 22 bases between. Germline CDR1 reads LNHDA; CDR2 reads SQIVND (reference sequence). This CDR3 region has 14 residues. CDR3 sequence reads: CATTRWAAVGEQFF. The CDR3 DNA is TGTGCCACCACTCGCTGGGCGGCCGTCGGTGAGCAGTTCTTC.

V is TRBV10-2 and J is TRBJ2-7, with 7 bases identical to TRBD1. The CDR3 is made up of 13 amino acids. The ends lost 2 bases at V and 3 bases at J; junction bases unmatched: 1. Looked up from germline, CDR1 is WSHSY and CDR2 is SAAADI. The CDR3 loop reads CASSEGQVYEQYF. The CDR3 region has the DNA TGCGCCAGCAGTGAGGGACAGGTCTACGAGCAGTACTTC.

The chain uses TRBV6-1 and TRBJ1-4; 9 bases match TRBD1. CDR3 length equals 16 residues. Trimming cost V 2 bases and J 5 bases; bases outside gene matches: 6. Germline V gives CDR1 MNHNS, CDR2 SASEGT. The CDR3 region has the DNA TGTGCCAGCAGTGAATTTCCGGGACAGGGCAATGAAAAACTGTTTTTT. It yields the protein CASSEFPGQGNEKLFF.

The rearrangement uses TRBV4-3 and TRBJ2-7, with TRBD1 matching 8 bases. This CDR3 is built from 14 residues. CDR1 LGHNA and CDR2 YSLEER come from the germline V gene. Trimming took 3 bases from V and 3 from J; bases not matched to a gene: 4. This chain's CDR3 is CASSHHRGSYEQYF. In DNA form, the CDR3 reads TGCGCCAGCAGCCACCACAGGGGGAGCTACGAGCAGTACTTC.

The J gene is TRBJ2-3, the V gene TRBV5-4; 12 nucleotides match TRBD2. Per the germline V gene, CDR1 is SGHNT and CDR2 is YYREEE (reference sequence). There are 15 residues in the CDR3. V gave up 3 bases and J gave up 7 bases; unmatched junction bases: 6. The CDR3 is CASSSGTSGFNTQYF. CDR3 sequence (DNA): TGTGCCAGCAGCTCCGGGACTAGCGGGTTTAATACGCAGTATTTT.

The chain has TRBV5-8 and TRBJ2-7; 7 bases agree with TRBD1. Germline CDR1 SGHTS, CDR2 YDEGEE. J was trimmed by 1 base and V by 1 base; bases with no gene match: 8. This CDR3 region has 16 residues. The CDR3 nucleotides read TGTGCCAGCAGCTTGACACTTGGGACAGATTCCTACGAGCAGTACTTC. It codes for CASSLTLGTDSYEQYF.

The chain's CDR3 is CASRSLAGGPAGANVLTF. The CDR3 DNA is TGTGCCAGCAGGTCCCTAGCGGGAGGGCCTGCTGGGGCCAACGTCCTGACTTTC. The V and J genes are TRBV7-9 and TRBJ2-6; 12 bases align to TRBD2. With V trimmed by 6 bases and J by 2 bases, 8 bases remained unmatched. Germline V CDR1 and CDR2: SEHNR, FQNEAQ (reference sequence). The CDR3 has 18 amino acids.

The chain uses TRBV5-1 and TRBJ1-1, with D maybe TRBD1 (5 bases). CDR3 length equals 18 residues. V lost 0 bases, J lost 0 bases, and 18 bases lay in between. From germline, CDR1 is SGHRS and CDR2 YFSETQ. CDR3 region: CASSLALIGERMNTEAFF. As DNA, the CDR3 is TGCGCCAGCAGCTTGGCGCTTATAGGGGAGCGTATGAACACTGAAGCTTTCTTT.

The V gene is TRBV5-1, the J gene TRBJ1-1, with TRBD1 as a possible D gene (6 bases). The V and J ends lost 4 bases and 1 base respectively, with 14 bases between them. Germline assignment: CDR1 SGHRS and CDR2 YFSETQ. There are 15 residues in the CDR3. The CDR3 DNA follows: TGCGCCAGCAGCGTGACGGGACACCAGAACACTGAAGCTTTCTTT. The encoded protein is CASSVTGHQNTEAFF.

This chain links TRBV11-2 with TRBJ1-4, with D possibly being TRBD1 (6 bases). The CDR3 sequence is 14 residues long. The germline CDR1 and CDR2 sequences are SGHAT and FQNNGV. The V gene lost 5 bases and the J gene lost 7 bases, with 14 bases spanning the gap. The CDR3 DNA follows: TGTGCCAGCAGCGTTCAGGGGTCGAGTGAAAAACTGTTTTTT. Translated, it gives CASSVQGSSEKLFF.

The genes are TRBV7-2 and TRBJ2-7, with TRBD1 matching over 7 bases. CDR1 is SGHTA and CDR2 is FQGNSA in the germline V gene. With V trimmed by 4 bases and J by 3 bases, 6 bases remained unmatched. CDR3 length equals 14 residues. The CDR3 DNA reads TGTGCCAGCAGCTCCGACAGGGTCCACTACGAGCAGTACTTC. Amino acid sequence: CASSSDRVHYEQYF.

The chain joins TRBV30 to TRBJ2-3; 7 positions match TRBD1. J lost 6 bases, V lost 5 bases, and 8 bases had no gene match. Germline loops: CDR1 GTSNPN, CDR2 SVGIG (reference sequence). The CDR3 runs to 13 residues. This CDR3 is CAWGQAIGDTQYF. DNA for the CDR3: TGTGCCTGGGGACAGGCGATCGGGGATACGCAGTATTTT.

CDR3 in DNA: TGTGCCAGTTTGGGACCGTCGAACACTGAAGCTTTCTTT. Protein: CASLGPSNTEAFF. The chain uses TRBV2 and TRBJ1-1; D perhaps matches TRBD1 (5 bases). Germline values: CDR1 SNHLY, CDR2 FYNNEI. Trimming shortened V by 9 bases and J by 1 base, and 12 bases separated the two germline ends. The CDR3 extends over 13 amino acids.

V and J are TRBV11-2 and TRBJ1-1; the D gene is possibly TRBD1 (5 bases). The V gene's germline CDR1 is SGHAT and CDR2 FQNNGV. CDR3 length equals 14 residues. V was cut by 1 base and J by 0 bases, with 6 bases left in between. The CDR3 sequence is CASSLGGLNTEAFF. The CDR3 coding sequence is TGTGCCAGCAGCTTAGGGGGACTGAACACTGAAGCTTTCTTT.

This chain uses TRBV7-9 with TRBJ2-7; maybe TRBD1 (5 bases). The CDR3 is made up of 16 amino acids. Germline values: CDR1 SEHNR, CDR2 FQNEAQ (reference sequence). The germline V and J ends were trimmed by 4 bases and 0 bases, with 16 bases remaining between them. CDR3 sequence reads: CASSSSGHAPSYEQYF. Written as DNA, the CDR3 is TGTGCCAGCAGCTCATCCGGACACGCTCCCTCCTACGAGCAGTACTTC.

This rearrangement joins TRBV6-5 to TRBJ2-7, with D perhaps TRBD1 (5 bases). CDR3 length equals 13 residues. Trimming took 4 bases from V and 2 from J, leaving 9 bases between them. The V gene's germline CDR1 is MNHEY and CDR2 SVGAGI. The CDR3 region is CASSSMTAYEQYF. CDR3 nucleotide sequence: TGTGCCAGCAGTTCTATGACAGCCTACGAGCAGTACTTC.

The chain couples TRBV19 to TRBJ2-3; the match to TRBD1 covers 8 bases. Germline V gene data show CDR1 as LNHDA and CDR2 as SQIVND (reference sequence). The CDR3 has 15 amino acids. J gave up 2 bases and V 2 bases, and 3 bases lay outside the gene matches. CDR3 protein: CASSIWTGNTDTQYF. The CDR3 DNA sequence: TGTGCCAGTAGTATATGGACAGGGAACACAGATACGCAGTATTTT.